This TCR beta chain was sequenced for a study of beta chain features in type 1 diabetes. Study-level points and caveats: The study found moderately but significantly shorter TCRB CDR3s in all four CD4+ subsets of Type 1 diabetes patients.

A sort by CD45RO/CCR7/CD25/CD127/CD95/CD27 yielded CD4+ naive, central memory, regulatory and stem cell-like memory cells. Trimming pared 4 bases from V and 4 bases from J, leaving 20 bases between. The CDR3 is 18 residues long. Germline V gives CDR1 WNHNN, CDR2 SYGVQD (reference sequence). With respect to this clone: Its cognate antigen is unknown.

Sequencing targeted expressed TCRB transcripts, as all isolated RNA had been reverse transcribed. TCRdb's copy holds only in-frame clones and misses some; the assay was immunoSEQ multiplex PCR. This table holds a few hundred thousand clones, 9.6% found once. This sequence joins TRBV10-1 and TRBJ2-6; D tentatively fits TRBD1 or TRBD2 (6 bases each). Sequenced input: central memory CD4+ T cells from blood. This TCR was sampled from a man aged 25 to 40 with type 1 diabetes. CDR3 protein: CASSGNKGGPEGANVLTF. In nucleotides, the CDR3 is TGCGCCAGCAGTGGAAATAAGGGGGGACCCGAGGGGGCCAACGTCCTGACTTTC.